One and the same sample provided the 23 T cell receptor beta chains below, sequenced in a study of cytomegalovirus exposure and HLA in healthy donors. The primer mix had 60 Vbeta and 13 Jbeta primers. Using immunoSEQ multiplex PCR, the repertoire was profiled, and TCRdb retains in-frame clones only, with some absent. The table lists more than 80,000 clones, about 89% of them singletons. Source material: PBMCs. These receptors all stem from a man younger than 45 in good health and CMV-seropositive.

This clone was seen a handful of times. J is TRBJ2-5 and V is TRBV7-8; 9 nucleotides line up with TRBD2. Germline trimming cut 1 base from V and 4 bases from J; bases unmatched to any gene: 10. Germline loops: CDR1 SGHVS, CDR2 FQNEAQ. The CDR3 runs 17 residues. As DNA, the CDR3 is TGTGCCAGCAGCTTAGTATCGCCAGCGGGAGGCCCAGAGACCCAGTACTTC. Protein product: CASSLVSPAGGPETQYF. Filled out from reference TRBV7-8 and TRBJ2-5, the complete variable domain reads GAGVSQSPRYKVAKRGQDVALRCDPISGHVSLFWYQQALGQGPEFLTYFQNEAQLDKSGLPSDRFFAERPEGSVSTLKIQRTQQEDSAVYLCASSLVSPAGGPETQYFGPGTRLLVL.

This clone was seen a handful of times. This CDR3 is CASPRDRGMDEQYF. The CDR3 coding sequence is TGTGCCAGCCCTAGGGACAGGGGGATGGACGAGCAGTACTTC. The chain uses TRBV27 and TRBJ2-7; 11 positions agree with TRBD1. The germline gives CDR1 MNHEY, CDR2 SMNVEV (reference sequence). The CDR3 length is 14 residues. Losses at the gene ends were 8 bases for V and 5 bases for J; bases not matched to a gene: 8.

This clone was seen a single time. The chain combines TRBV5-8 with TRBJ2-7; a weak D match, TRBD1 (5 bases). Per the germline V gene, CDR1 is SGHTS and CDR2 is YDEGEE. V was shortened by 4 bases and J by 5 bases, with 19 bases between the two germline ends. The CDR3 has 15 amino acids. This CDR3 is CASSARGAGKNEQYF. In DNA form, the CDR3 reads TGTGCCAGCAGCGCAAGGGGCGCAGGGAAAAACGAGCAGTACTTC.

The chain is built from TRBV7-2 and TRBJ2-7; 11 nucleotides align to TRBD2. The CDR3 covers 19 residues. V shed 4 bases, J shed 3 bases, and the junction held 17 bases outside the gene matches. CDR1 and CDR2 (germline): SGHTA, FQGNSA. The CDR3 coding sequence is TGTGCCAGCAGCTCCGGGCCGGGACTAGCGGTCCTTCGGGACTACGAGCAGTACTTC. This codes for CASSSGPGLAVLRDYEQYF.

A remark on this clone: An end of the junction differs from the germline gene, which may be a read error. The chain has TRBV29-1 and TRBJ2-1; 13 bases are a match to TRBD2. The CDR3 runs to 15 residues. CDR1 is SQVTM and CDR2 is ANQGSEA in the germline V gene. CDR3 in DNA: TGCAGAGTTGAAAAACTAGCGGGAGGGATGGGTGAGCAGTTCTTC. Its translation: CRVEKLAGGMGEQFF.

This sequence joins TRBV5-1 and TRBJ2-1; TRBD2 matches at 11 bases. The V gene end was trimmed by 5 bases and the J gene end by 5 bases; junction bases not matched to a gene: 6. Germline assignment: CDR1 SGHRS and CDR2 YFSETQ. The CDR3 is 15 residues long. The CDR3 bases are TGCGCCAGCAGATATGGACTAGCGGGCGACAATGAGCAGTTCTTC. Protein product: CASRYGLAGDNEQFF.

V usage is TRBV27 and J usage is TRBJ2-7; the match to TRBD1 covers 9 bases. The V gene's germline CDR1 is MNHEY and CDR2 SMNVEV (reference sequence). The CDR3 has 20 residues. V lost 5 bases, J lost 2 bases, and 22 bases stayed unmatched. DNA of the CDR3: TGTGCCAGCAGTCCTACCGCCCCGGGACAGGGCTGGATTGCCACCTACGAGCAGTACTTC. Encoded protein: CASSPTAPGQGWIATYEQYF.

The CDR3 DNA is TGTGCCAGCAGCCAAGCAGGGGGCGAAGGTGGGGCCAACGTCCTGACTTTC. The encoded protein is CASSQAGGEGGANVLTF. The chain recombines TRBV4-2 with TRBJ2-6; 8 bases are a match to TRBD1. The trim removed 1 base at V and 3 bases at J, leaving 5 bases unmatched. The germline CDR1 and CDR2 sequences are LGHNA and YNFKEQ. The CDR3 covers 17 residues.

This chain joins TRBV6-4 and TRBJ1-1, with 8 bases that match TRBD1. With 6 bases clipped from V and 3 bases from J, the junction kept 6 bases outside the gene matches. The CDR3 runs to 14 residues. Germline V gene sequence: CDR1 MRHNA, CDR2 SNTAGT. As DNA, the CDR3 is TGTGCCAGCAGGAGACAGGGGTATCACACTGAAGCTTTCTTT. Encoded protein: CASRRQGYHTEAFF.

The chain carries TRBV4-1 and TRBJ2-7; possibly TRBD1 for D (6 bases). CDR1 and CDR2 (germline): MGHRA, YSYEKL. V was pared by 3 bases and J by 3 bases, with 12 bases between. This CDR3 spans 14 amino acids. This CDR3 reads CASSQPGTSYEQYF. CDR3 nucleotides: TGCGCCAGCAGCCAGCCCGGGACAAGCTACGAGCAGTACTTC.

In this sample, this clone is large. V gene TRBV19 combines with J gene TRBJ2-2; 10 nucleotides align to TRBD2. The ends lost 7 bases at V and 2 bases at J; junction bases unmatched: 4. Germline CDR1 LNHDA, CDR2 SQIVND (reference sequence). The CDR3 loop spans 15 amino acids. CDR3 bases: TGTGCCAGTAACCTAGCGGGGGCTAACACCGGGGAGCTGTTTTTT. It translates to CASNLAGANTGELFF.

CDR3 region: CASSQTIGFTYEQYF. The CDR3, as DNA: TGTGCCAGCAGCCAAACGATCGGGTTTACCTACGAGCAGTACTTC. The chain carries TRBV4-2 and TRBJ2-7; no reliable D call. Germline CDR1 LGHNA, CDR2 YNFKEQ. The germline V and J ends were trimmed by 2 bases and 2 bases, with 13 bases remaining between them. The CDR3 totals 15 residues.

CDR3 nucleotides: TGCGCCAGCAGCCAAAGTCCGTACCCAACTTACGAGCAGTACTTC. This translates into CASSQSPYPTYEQYF. The gene calls are TRBV4-1 and TRBJ2-7; D is undetermined. The CDR3 has 15 residues. Germline V gene sequence: CDR1 MGHRA, CDR2 YSYEKL. With 2 bases removed from V and 4 bases from J, the gap between germline ends came to 15 bases.

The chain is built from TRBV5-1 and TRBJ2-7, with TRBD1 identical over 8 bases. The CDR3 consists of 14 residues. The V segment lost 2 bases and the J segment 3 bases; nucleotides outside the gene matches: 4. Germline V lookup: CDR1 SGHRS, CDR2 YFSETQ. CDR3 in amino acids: CASSFTGGSYEQYF. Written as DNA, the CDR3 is TGCGCCAGCAGCTTCACAGGGGGAAGCTACGAGCAGTACTTC.

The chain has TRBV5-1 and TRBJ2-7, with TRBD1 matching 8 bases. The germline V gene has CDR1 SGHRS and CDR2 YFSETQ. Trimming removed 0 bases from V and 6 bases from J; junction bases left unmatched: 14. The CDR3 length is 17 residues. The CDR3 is CASSLEGQGNPSREQYF. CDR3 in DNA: TGCGCCAGCAGCTTGGAAGGACAGGGTAACCCCTCCCGCGAGCAGTACTTC.

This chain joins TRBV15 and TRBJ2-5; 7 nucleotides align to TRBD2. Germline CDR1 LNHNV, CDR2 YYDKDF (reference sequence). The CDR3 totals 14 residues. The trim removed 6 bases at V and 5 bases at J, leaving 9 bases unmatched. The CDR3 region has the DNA TGTGCCACCAGTTTTCAAGGGGAGGGGGAGACCCAGTACTTC. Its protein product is CATSFQGEGETQYF.

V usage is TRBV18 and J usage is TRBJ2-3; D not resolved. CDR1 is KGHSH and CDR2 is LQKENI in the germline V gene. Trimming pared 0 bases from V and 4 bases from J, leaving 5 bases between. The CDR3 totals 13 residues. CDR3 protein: CASSPPHPDTQYF. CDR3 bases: TGTGCCAGCTCACCACCCCATCCAGATACGCAGTATTTT.

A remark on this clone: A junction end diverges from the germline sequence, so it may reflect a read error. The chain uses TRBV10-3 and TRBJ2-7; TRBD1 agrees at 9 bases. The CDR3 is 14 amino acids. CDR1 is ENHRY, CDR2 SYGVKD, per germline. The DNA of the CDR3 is TGTGCCATCAGCAGGGACAGGGCAACCTACAAGCAGTACTTC. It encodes CAISRDRATYKQYF.

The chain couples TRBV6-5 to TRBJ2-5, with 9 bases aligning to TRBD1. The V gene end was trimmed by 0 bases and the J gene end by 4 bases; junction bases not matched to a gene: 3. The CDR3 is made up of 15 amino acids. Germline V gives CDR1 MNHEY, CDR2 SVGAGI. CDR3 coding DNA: TGTGCCAGCAGTTACTCAGGACAGGGGACAGAGACCCAGTACTTC. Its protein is CASSYSGQGTETQYF.

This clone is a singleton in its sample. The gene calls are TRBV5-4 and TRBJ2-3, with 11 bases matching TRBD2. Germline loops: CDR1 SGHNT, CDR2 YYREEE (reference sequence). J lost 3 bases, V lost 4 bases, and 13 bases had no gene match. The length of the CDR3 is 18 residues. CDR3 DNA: TGTGCCAGCAGCAACATGATGACTAGCGGGATTGGTACAGATACGCAGTATTTT. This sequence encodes CASSNMMTSGIGTDTQYF.

CDR3 nucleotides: TGTGCCAGCAGTGAACCGACAGCATCTGGGGCCAACGTCCTGACTTTC. Amino acid sequence: CASSEPTASGANVLTF. This chain connects TRBV6-1 to TRBJ2-6; D might be TRBD1 (5 bases). There are 16 residues in the CDR3. Trimming took off 2 bases at V and 1 base at J, with 9 bases between the two ends. Germline CDR1 MNHNS, CDR2 SASEGT.

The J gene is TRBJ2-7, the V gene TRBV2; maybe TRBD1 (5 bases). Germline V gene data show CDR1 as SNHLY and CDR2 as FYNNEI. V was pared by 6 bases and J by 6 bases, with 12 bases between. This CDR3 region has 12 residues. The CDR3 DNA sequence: TGTGCCAGCAGGACAGCCCCCAGCGAGCAGTACTTC. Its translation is CASRTAPSEQYF.

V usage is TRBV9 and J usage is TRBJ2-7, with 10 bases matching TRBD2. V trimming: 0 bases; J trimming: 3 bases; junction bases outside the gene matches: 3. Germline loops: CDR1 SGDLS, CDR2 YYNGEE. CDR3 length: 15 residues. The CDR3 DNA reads TGTGCCAGCAGCGTAGGTAGCGGGAGGCTCTACGAGCAGTACTTC. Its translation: CASSVGSGRLYEQYF. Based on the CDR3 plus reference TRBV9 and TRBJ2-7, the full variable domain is DSGVTQTPKHLITATGQRVTLRCSPRSGDLSVYWYQQSLDQGLQFLIQYYNGEERAKGNILERFSAQQFPDLHSELNLSSLELGDSALYFCASSVGSGRLYEQYFGPGTRLTVT.